The clone carrying this TCR beta chain was counted once. No antigen is known for it. V dropped 1 base and J dropped 4 bases, with 10 bases sitting between them. The CDR3 contains 14 residues. The germline CDR1 and CDR2 sequences are LNHNV and YYDKDF (reference sequence). The entry originates in a study of T cell clones after liver transplantation. Looking at the study overall: As an antigen-independent comparator, third-party-reactive TCRbeta sequences came from pre-transplant mixed lymphocyte reactions. General observations from the study: A significant post-transplant drop in circulating graft-donor-reactive CD4 TCRbeta sequences occurred in most of the 8 subjects. Rather than being deleted, graft donor-reactive T cells may have moved into the graft.

Sequencing used immunoSEQ multiplex PCR; TCRdb keeps in-frame clones, though not all of them. The sample records about 99,000 clones, 82% being singletons. This chain uses TRBV15 with TRBJ2-5; D is unclear. The TCR sequence derives from a human donor who received a liver transplant. The sequences come from CD4+ T cells from blood, collected before liver transplant. The CDR3 region has the DNA TGTGCCACCAGCAGAGGAAGCGCTAGAGAGACCCAGTACTTC. This gives the protein CATSRGSARETQYF.